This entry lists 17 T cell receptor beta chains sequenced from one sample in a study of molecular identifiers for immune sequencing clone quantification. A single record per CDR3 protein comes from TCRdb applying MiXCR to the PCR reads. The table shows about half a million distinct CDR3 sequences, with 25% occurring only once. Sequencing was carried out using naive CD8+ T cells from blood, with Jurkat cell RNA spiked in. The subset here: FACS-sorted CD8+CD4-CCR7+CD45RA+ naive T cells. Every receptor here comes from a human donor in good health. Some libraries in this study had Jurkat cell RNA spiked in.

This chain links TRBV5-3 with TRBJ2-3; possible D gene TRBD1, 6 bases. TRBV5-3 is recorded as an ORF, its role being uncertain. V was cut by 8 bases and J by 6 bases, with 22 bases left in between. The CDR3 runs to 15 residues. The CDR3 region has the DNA TGTGCCAGCAGCATGCAGGGGATGAGCCAGGATACGCAGTATTTT. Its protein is CASSMQGMSQDTQYF.

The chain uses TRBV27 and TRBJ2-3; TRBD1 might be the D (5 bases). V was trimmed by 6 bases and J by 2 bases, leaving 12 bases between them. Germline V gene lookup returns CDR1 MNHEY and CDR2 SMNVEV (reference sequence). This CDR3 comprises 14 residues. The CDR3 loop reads CASSPSTDTDTQYF. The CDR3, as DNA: TGTGCCAGCAGCCCGTCGACAGACACAGATACGCAGTATTTT.

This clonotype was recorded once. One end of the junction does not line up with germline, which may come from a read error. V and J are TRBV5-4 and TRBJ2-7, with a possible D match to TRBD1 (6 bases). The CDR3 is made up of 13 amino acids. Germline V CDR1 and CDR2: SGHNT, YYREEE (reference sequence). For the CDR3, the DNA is TGTGCCTGCAGCTTTCAGGGGACCTACGAGCAGTACTTC. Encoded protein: CACSFQGTYEQYF.

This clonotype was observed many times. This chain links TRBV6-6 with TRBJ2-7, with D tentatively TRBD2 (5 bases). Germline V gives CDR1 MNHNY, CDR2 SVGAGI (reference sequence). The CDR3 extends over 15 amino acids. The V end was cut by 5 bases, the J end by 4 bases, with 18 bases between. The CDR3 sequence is CASSEFSSLGYEQYF. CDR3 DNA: TGTGCCAGCAGTGAGTTTTCTAGCTTAGGGTACGAGCAGTACTTC.

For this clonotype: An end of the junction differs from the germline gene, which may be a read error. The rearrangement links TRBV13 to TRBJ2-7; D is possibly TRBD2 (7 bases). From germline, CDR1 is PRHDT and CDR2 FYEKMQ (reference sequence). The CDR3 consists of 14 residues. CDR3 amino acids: CASSLGSWGGERYF. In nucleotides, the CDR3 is TGTGCCAGCAGCTTAGGGTCTTGGGGGGGCGAGCGGTACTTC.

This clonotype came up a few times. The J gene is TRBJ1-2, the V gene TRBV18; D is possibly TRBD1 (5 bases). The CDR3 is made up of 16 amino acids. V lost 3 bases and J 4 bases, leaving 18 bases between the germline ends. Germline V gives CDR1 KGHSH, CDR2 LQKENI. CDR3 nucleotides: TGTGCCAGCTCACCGGAAAACAGGATCTACGTCTATGGCTACACCTTC. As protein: CASSPENRIYVYGYTF.

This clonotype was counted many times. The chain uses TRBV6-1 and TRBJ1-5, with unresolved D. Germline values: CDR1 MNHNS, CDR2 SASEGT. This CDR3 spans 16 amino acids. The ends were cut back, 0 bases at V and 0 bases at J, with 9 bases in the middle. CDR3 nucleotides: TGTGCCAGCAGTGAAGCGGCAGGTTATAGCAATCAGCCCCAGCATTTT. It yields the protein CASSEAAGYSNQPQHF.

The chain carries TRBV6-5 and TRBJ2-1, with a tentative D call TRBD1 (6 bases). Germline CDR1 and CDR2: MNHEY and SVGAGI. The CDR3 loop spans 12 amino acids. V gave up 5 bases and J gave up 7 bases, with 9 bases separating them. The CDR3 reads CASSDTGNEQFF. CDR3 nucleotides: TGTGCCAGCAGTGACACAGGGAATGAGCAGTTCTTC.

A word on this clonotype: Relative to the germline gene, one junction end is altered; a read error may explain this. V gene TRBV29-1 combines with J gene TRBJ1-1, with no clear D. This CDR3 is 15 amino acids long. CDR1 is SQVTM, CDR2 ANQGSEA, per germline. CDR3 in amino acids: CSVKDTGNMNTEAFF. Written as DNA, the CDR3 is TGCAGCGTTAAAGATACCGGCAACATGAACACTGAAGCTTTCTTT.

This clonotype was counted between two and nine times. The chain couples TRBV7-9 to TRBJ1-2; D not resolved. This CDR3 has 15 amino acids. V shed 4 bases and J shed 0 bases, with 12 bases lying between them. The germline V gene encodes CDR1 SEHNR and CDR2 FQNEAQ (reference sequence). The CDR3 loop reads CASSSSASANYGYTF. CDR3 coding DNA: TGTGCCAGCAGCTCCTCAGCTTCGGCTAACTATGGCTACACCTTC.

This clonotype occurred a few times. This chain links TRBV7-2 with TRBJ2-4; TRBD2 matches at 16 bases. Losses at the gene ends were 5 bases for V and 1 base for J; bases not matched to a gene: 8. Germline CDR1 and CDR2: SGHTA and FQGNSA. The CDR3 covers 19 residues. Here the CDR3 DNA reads TGTGCCAGCAGCCAGACAGGGACTAGCGGGAGGGTTGCCAAAAACATTCAGTACTTC. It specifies CASSQTGTSGRVAKNIQYF.

The DNA of the CDR3 is TGTGCCAGCAGTTACGATCCAGGTGGGGAGAGTAATGAAAAACTGTTTTTT. Its translation: CASSYDPGGESNEKLFF. The gene calls are TRBV6-6 and TRBJ1-4; D not resolved. This CDR3 is built from 17 residues. V shed 2 bases and J shed 4 bases, with 17 bases lying between them. Germline loops: CDR1 MNHNY, CDR2 SVGAGI (reference sequence).

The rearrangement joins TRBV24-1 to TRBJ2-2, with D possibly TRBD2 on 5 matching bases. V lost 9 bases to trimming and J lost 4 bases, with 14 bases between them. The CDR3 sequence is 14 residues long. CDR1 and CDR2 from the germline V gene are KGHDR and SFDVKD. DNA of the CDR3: TGTGCCACCGGAGGCCTTATGGGCACCGGGGAGCTGTTTTTT. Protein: CATGGLMGTGELFF.

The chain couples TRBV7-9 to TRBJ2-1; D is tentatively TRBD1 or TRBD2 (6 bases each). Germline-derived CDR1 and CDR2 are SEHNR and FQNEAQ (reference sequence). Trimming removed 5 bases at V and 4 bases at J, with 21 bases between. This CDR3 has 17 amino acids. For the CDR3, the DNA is TGTGCCAGCAGCCCTTCGGGGGAGTCAGGGGCTTACAATGAGCAGTTCTTC. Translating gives CASSPSGESGAYNEQFF.

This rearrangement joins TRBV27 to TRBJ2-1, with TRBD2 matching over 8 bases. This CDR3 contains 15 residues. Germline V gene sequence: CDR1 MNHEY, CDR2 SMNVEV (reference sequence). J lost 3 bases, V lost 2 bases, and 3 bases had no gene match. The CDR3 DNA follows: TGTGCCAGCAGTTTAGCGGGAGGCTTCTACAATGAGCAGTTCTTC. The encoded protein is CASSLAGGFYNEQFF.

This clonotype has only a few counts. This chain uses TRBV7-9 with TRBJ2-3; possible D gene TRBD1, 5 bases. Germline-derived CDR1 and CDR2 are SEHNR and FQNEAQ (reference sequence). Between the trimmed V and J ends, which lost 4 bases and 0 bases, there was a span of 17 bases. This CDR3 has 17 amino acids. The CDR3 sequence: CASSSSLTDRSTDTQYF. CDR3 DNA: TGTGCCAGCAGCTCCTCCTTAACAGACAGAAGCACAGATACGCAGTATTTT.

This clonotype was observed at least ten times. CDR3 in amino acids: CASSWGTSGADTQYF. CDR3 bases: TGTGCCAGCAGTTGGGGGACTAGCGGGGCAGATACGCAGTATTTT. This chain connects TRBV28 to TRBJ2-3; 13 bases line up with TRBD2. The V gene's germline CDR1 is MDHEN and CDR2 SYDVKM. The trim removed 4 bases at V and 4 bases at J, leaving 2 bases unmatched. This CDR3 spans 15 amino acids.